The rows below give T cell receptor beta chains drawn from one sample of a study of blood T cell repertoires in COVID-19. Produced via immunoSEQ multiplex PCR; TCRdb's table is partial and in-frame only. The profile shows a few hundred thousand clones, about 90% of them singletons. Material for sequencing was peripheral blood. The source of these receptors is a man between 35 and 55 years old with acute or convalescent COVID-19. CDR3s include the opening cysteine and the closing phenylalanine or tryptophan. A D gene is named only where the DNA matches it firmly. Size values are once, few and many counts, or a class for expanded clones, and some rows have none.

j_gene: TRBJ1-2; d_gene: TRBD1; len: 13; abundance: NA; v_gene: TRBV6-2/TRBV6-3; CDR3nt: TGTGCCAGCAGTAGCAAGGGGGCGGCTGGCTACACCTTC; CDR3aa: CASSSKGAAGYTF
j_gene: TRBJ1-4; d_gene: TRBD1; len: 15; abundance: NA; v_gene: TRBV5-1; CDR3nt: TGCGCCAGCAGATCCCGAGGGGGCCCCAATGAAAAACTGTTTTTT; CDR3aa: CASRSRGGPNEKLFF
j_gene: TRBJ2-1; d_gene: NA; len: 14; abundance: once; v_gene: TRBV6-4; CDR3nt: TGTGCCAGCAGCGATGGACTACTCGACAATGAGCAGTTCTTC; CDR3aa: CASSDGLLDNEQFF
j_gene: TRBJ1-6; d_gene: NA; len: 15; abundance: NA; v_gene: TRBV6-1; CDR3nt: TGTGCCAGCAGTGAAGCGACCCAGGAGGGGTCACCCCTCCACTTT; CDR3aa: CASSEATQEGSPLHF
j_gene: TRBJ2-7; d_gene: TRBD2; len: 14; abundance: NA; v_gene: TRBV28; CDR3nt: TGTGCCAGCAGTTTAGGACTAGCGGGAGGCGAGCAGTACTTC; CDR3aa: CASSLGLAGGEQYF
j_gene: TRBJ2-1; d_gene: TRBD2; len: 20; abundance: NA; v_gene: TRBV9; CDR3nt: TGTGCCAGCAGCGTAGGTCCTGGGACTAGCGGGGGGGCCGAGGTCAATGAGCAGTTCTTC; CDR3aa: CASSVGPGTSGGAEVNEQFF
j_gene: TRBJ2-7; d_gene: TRBD2; len: 16; abundance: few; v_gene: TRBV11-2; CDR3nt: TGTGCCAGCAGCTTAGATCCTAGCGGGAGCTCCTACGAGCAGTACTTC; CDR3aa: CASSLDPSGSSYEQYF
j_gene: TRBJ1-6; d_gene: NA; len: 14; abundance: few; v_gene: TRBV19; CDR3nt: TGTGCCAGTAGTATCCCCATTCACAGCACCCCCCTCCACTTT; CDR3aa: CASSIPIHSTPLHF
j_gene: TRBJ1-1; d_gene: NA; len: 16; abundance: NA; v_gene: TRBV5-5; CDR3nt: TGTGCCAGCAGCTTGGGTTTTGGGGGCGGAAGGACTGAAGCTTTCTTT; CDR3aa: CASSLGFGGGRTEAFF
j_gene: TRBJ1-1; d_gene: NA; len: 16; abundance: NA; v_gene: TRBV2; CDR3nt: TGTGCCAGCAGTGAATATAGGGCAGGGACTAACACTGAAGCTTTCTTT; CDR3aa: CASSEYRAGTNTEAFF
j_gene: TRBJ2-3; d_gene: TRBD1; len: 16; abundance: NA; v_gene: TRBV28; CDR3nt: TGTGCCAGCAGTTTCCCCATAGACAGGGGCACAGATACGCAGTATTTT; CDR3aa: CASSFPIDRGTDTQYF
j_gene: TRBJ2-2; d_gene: NA; len: 15; abundance: NA; v_gene: TRBV9; CDR3nt: TGTGCCAGCAGCGCCCCTTCAGAGGGCACCGGGGAGCTGTTTTTT; CDR3aa: CASSAPSEGTGELFF